A single sample is the source of the 25 T cell receptor beta chains below, sequenced in a study of identical twins. In TCRdb, the 5' RACE reads were re-called with MiXCR into one record per CDR3 protein. This sample yields 470,000 or so distinct CDR3 sequences, of which about 24% are seen a single time; 2.9% belongs to the top ten. Separately, the same data were catalogued under a study of T cells expressing NK-cell markers.

The specimen sequenced was CD4+ T cells sorted from blood. These receptors all come from a woman aged 18-29 years in good health.

The chain has TRBV7-6 and TRBJ2-1; D might be TRBD2 (6 bases). V was pared by 0 bases and J by 4 bases, with 10 bases between. The length of the CDR3 is 15 residues. CDR1 and CDR2 (germline): SGHVS, FNYEAQ. CDR3 sequence: CASSLALGTYNEQFF. Written as DNA, the CDR3 is TGTGCCAGCAGCTTAGCGCTCGGGACTTACAATGAGCAGTTCTTC.

This rearrangement joins TRBV20-1 to TRBJ2-2; 9 bases match TRBD2. Germline CDR1 and CDR2: DFQATT and SNEGSKA (reference sequence). The CDR3 has 15 amino acids. Trimming removed 0 bases from V and 15 bases from J; junction bases left unmatched: 14. CDR3 DNA: TGCAGTGCTAGAGAACCAGCGGGAGGTCGGGGGGCCTTGTTTTTT. Translation: CSAREPAGGRGALFF.

This chain links TRBV9 with TRBJ1-2; TRBD1 is a possible D gene (5 bases). V was trimmed by 0 bases and J by 8 bases, leaving 14 bases between them. This CDR3 spans 14 amino acids. From germline, CDR1 is SGDLS and CDR2 YYNGEE. For the CDR3, the DNA is TGTGCCAGCAGCGTAGGCTTGGGGGATGGCGGCTACACCTTC. Encoded protein: CASSVGLGDGGYTF.

This sequence joins TRBV9 and TRBJ2-3, with TRBD1 as a possible D gene (6 bases). Trimming took off 4 bases at V and 6 bases at J, with 15 bases between the two ends. The germline gives CDR1 SGDLS, CDR2 YYNGEE. The CDR3 has 14 amino acids. The CDR3 sequence is CASSLGAAGDTQYF. The CDR3 DNA follows: TGTGCCAGCAGCCTGGGGGCTGCCGGGGATACGCAGTATTTT.

The genes are TRBV9 and TRBJ2-3, with 8 nucleotides matching TRBD2. J lost 4 bases, V lost 6 bases, and 4 bases had no gene match. The germline V gene encodes CDR1 SGDLS and CDR2 YYNGEE. The CDR3 runs 13 residues. Written as DNA, the CDR3 is TGTGCCAGCACCAAACTAGCGGCAGATACGCAGTATTTT. Amino acid sequence: CASTKLAADTQYF.

This clonotype was seen a few times. The rearrangement uses TRBV29-1 and TRBJ1-2, with no clear D. The CDR3 extends over 12 amino acids. V was cut by 1 base and J by 4 bases, with 7 bases left in between. Looked up from germline, CDR1 is SQVTM and CDR2 is ANQGSEA. CDR3 protein: CSVEAWSYGYTF. For the CDR3, the DNA is TGCAGCGTTGAAGCCTGGAGCTATGGCTACACCTTC.

The rearrangement links TRBV7-9 to TRBJ2-3; D is tentatively TRBD1 or TRBD2 (6 bases each). CDR1 is SEHNR and CDR2 is FQNEAQ in the germline V gene (reference sequence). V was cut by 2 bases and J by 2 bases, with 11 bases left in between. This CDR3 comprises 15 residues. The CDR3 DNA follows: TGTGCCAGCAGCTTAATCGGGGGCGCCACAGATACGCAGTATTTT. Its translation: CASSLIGGATDTQYF.

The chain recombines TRBV27 with TRBJ1-6, with D perhaps matching TRBD1 (6 bases). The germline V gene has CDR1 MNHEY and CDR2 SMNVEV (reference sequence). CDR3 length: 15 residues. V dropped 5 bases and J dropped 3 bases, with 11 bases sitting between them. For the CDR3, the DNA is TGTGCCAGCAGTGTGAGGGGGGACTATAATTCACCCCTCCACTTT. It is translated as CASSVRGDYNSPLHF.

This chain connects TRBV6-5 to TRBJ2-6; D unresolved. V dropped 0 bases and J dropped 0 bases, with 9 bases sitting between them. This CDR3 contains 17 residues. CDR1 and CDR2 from the germline V gene are MNHEY and SVGAGI. The CDR3 nucleotides are TGTGCCAGCAGTTACTCGTGGCAGCCCTCTGGGGCCAACGTCCTGACTTTC. As protein: CASSYSWQPSGANVLTF.

The gene calls are TRBV7-8 and TRBJ2-3; no reliable D call. Germline values: CDR1 SGHVS, CDR2 FQNEAQ. Trimming removed 2 bases at V and 5 bases at J, with 14 bases between. This CDR3 spans 15 amino acids. The CDR3 reads CASSLFGVPEDTQYF. The CDR3 nucleotides read TGTGCCAGCAGCTTATTTGGGGTACCTGAAGATACGCAGTATTTT.

The genes are TRBV12-3 or TRBV12-4 and TRBJ1-5, with no clear D. Trimming removed 7 bases at V and 2 bases at J, with 9 bases between. The CDR3 contains 13 residues. Here the CDR3 reads CASTSQGNQPQHF. The CDR3 DNA follows: TGTGCCAGCACATCGCAGGGCAATCAGCCCCAGCATTTT.

This sequence joins TRBV7-2 and TRBJ2-7, with TRBD1 matching over 9 bases. V gave up 7 bases and J gave up 3 bases; unmatched junction bases: 7. Germline V gene lookup returns CDR1 SGHTA and CDR2 FQGNSA. This CDR3 comprises 14 residues. DNA for the CDR3: TGTGCCAGCAACCAACAGGGGGCAGACTACGAGCAGTACTTC. It yields the protein CASNQQGADYEQYF.

The sample holds a few counts of this clonotype. The gene calls are TRBV3-1 and TRBJ2-7; perhaps TRBD2 as D (6 bases). Trimming removed 1 base from V and 1 base from J, with 11 bases in between. The germline CDR1 and CDR2 sequences are LGHDT and YNNKEL (reference sequence). This CDR3 comprises 15 residues. CDR3 coding DNA: TGTGCCAGCAGCCAAGGCACCGGGGGTTCCTACGAGCAGTACTTC. This codes for CASSQGTGGSYEQYF.

The V call is TRBV6-5, the J call TRBJ1-5, with a weak D call TRBD1 (6 bases). Germline V gives CDR1 MNHEY, CDR2 SVGAGI. Trimming stripped 2 bases from V and 3 bases from J, with 17 bases between. The CDR3 loop spans 17 amino acids. The CDR3 loop is CASSYNPGQVNNQPQHF. CDR3 nucleotide sequence: TGTGCCAGCAGTTACAATCCGGGACAAGTAAACAATCAGCCCCAGCATTTT.

This clonotype was picked up a small number of times. The chain combines TRBV6-2 or TRBV6-3 with TRBJ1-4; D ambiguous. Per germline, CDR1 MNHEY and CDR2 SVGEGT. The V end was cut by 9 bases, the J end by 5 bases, with 13 bases between. This CDR3 comprises 13 residues. This CDR3 reads CASRPSGNEKLFF. The CDR3 bases are TGTGCCAGTCGTCCGTCCGGCAATGAAAAACTGTTTTTT.

This chain uses TRBV5-5 with TRBJ2-7, with a weak D call TRBD2 (6 bases). Per germline, CDR1 SGHKS and CDR2 YYEKEE (reference sequence). The V and J ends lost 3 bases and 0 bases respectively, with 16 bases between them. There are 16 residues in the CDR3. CDR3 coding DNA: TGTGCCAGCAGCTCCCAACCGGGACTGACCTCCTACGAGCAGTACTTC. Translating gives CASSSQPGLTSYEQYF.

Only a few counts were recorded for this clonotype. The rearrangement uses TRBV9 and TRBJ1-6; D may be TRBD1 (6 bases). Germline CDR1 SGDLS, CDR2 YYNGEE. The V end was cut by 0 bases, the J end by 13 bases, with 14 bases between. The CDR3 has 14 residues. The CDR3, as DNA: TGTGCCAGCAGCGTAGGGACAGAACCACTGCCCCTCCACTTT. Protein sequence: CASSVGTEPLPLHF.

This clonotype occurred many times. The DNA of the CDR3 is TGCAGTGCTAGTCCGGGGTCTGAGCAGTTCTTC. Its translation: CSASPGSEQFF. The V and J genes are TRBV20-1 and TRBJ2-1, with D tentatively TRBD2 (5 bases). CDR3 size: 11 residues. CDR1 is DFQATT, CDR2 SNEGSKA, per germline (reference sequence). Trimming shortened V by 3 bases and J by 9 bases, and 9 bases separated the two germline ends.

J is TRBJ2-1 and V is TRBV14, with 12 bases fitting TRBD2. CDR3 length: 17 amino acids. Trimming cost V 4 bases and J 7 bases; bases outside gene matches: 11. Germline-derived CDR1 and CDR2 are SGHDN and FVKESK. The CDR3, as DNA: TGTGCCAGCAGCCTCCGGCCGACTAGCGGGAGTAAGAATGAGCAGTTCTTC. It specifies CASSLRPTSGSKNEQFF.

The chain recombines TRBV5-1 with TRBJ2-7, with 9 bases aligning to TRBD2. CDR1 and CDR2 from the germline V gene are SGHRS and YFSETQ. CDR3 length: 15 amino acids. J was trimmed by 1 base and V by 2 bases; bases with no gene match: 4. The CDR3 region has the DNA TGCGCCAGCAGCTTCTCAGGACTAGCGTCCTACGAGCAGTACTTC. Translating it yields CASSFSGLASYEQYF. The variable domain in full, with the rest retrieved from reference TRBV5-1 and TRBJ2-7, is KAGVTQTPRYLIKTRGQQVTLSCSPISGHRSVSWYQQTPGQGLQFLFEYFSETQRNKGNFPGRFSGRQFSNSRSEMNVSTLELGDSALYLCASSFSGLASYEQYFGPGTRLTVT.

V and J are TRBV20-1 and TRBJ2-7, with D perhaps matching TRBD1 (6 bases). V lost 6 bases and J 3 bases, leaving 18 bases between the germline ends. Germline values: CDR1 DFQATT, CDR2 SNEGSKA (reference sequence). The CDR3 totals 14 residues. The CDR3 bases are TGCAGTGCCCTCATGTCCGGGACACACTACGAGCAGTACTTC. It codes for CSALMSGTHYEQYF.

This clonotype was found a few times. The gene calls are TRBV6-1 and TRBJ2-7; 7 bases align to TRBD1. The V segment lost 6 bases and the J segment 1 base; nucleotides outside the gene matches: 9. The CDR3 length is 15 residues. Germline assignment: CDR1 MNHNS and CDR2 SASEGT. The CDR3 nucleotides are TGTGCCAGCAGCCCATTTAGGACAGGATCCTACGAGCAGTACTTC. Translation gives CASSPFRTGSYEQYF.

This clonotype has more than one count but fewer than ten. V usage is TRBV15 and J usage is TRBJ2-5; possibly TRBD2 for D (5 bases). The CDR3 consists of 14 residues. CDR1 and CDR2 (germline): LNHNV, YYDKDF (reference sequence). Trimming removed 6 bases at V and 2 bases at J, with 13 bases between. CDR3 in amino acids: CATRFGVGQETQYF. DNA of the CDR3: TGTGCCACCAGATTCGGGGTTGGGCAAGAGACCCAGTACTTC.

The CDR3 is CASSTTPGHRRNEQFF. In DNA, the CDR3 is TGTGCCAGCAGTACCACCCCGGGACATCGGAGGAATGAGCAGTTCTTC. This sequence joins TRBV6-2 or TRBV6-3 and TRBJ2-1; TRBD1 might be the D (6 bases). The CDR3 is 16 residues long. V lost 5 bases and J 7 bases, leaving 21 bases between the germline ends. Germline V lookup: CDR1 MNHEY, CDR2 SVGEGT.

This clonotype was recorded a few times. The chain links TRBV12-5 to TRBJ2-2, with 10 bases lining up with TRBD2. The CDR3 is 15 amino acids. J gave up 3 bases and V 6 bases, and 4 bases lay outside the gene matches. Germline CDR1 LGHNT, CDR2 FRNRAP. CDR3 loop: CASGKREGDTGELFF. CDR3 nucleotides: TGTGCTAGTGGGAAGCGGGAGGGCGACACCGGGGAGCTGTTTTTT.